This TCR beta chain was documented in a study of graft-versus-host responses after intestinal transplantation. Regarding the study as a whole: The study found high graft-versus-host to host-versus-graft clonal ratios in allografts of patients with graft-donor T cell macrochimerism.

Produced via immunoSEQ multiplex PCR; TCRdb's table is partial and in-frame only. The table lists about 81,000 clones, under 95% of them singletons. The J segment lost 4 bases and the V segment lost 3 bases, leaving 8 bases of the junction unmatched. The CDR3 has 15 amino acids. Germline lookup yields CDR1 MNHEY and CDR2 SVGAGI. Details on this clone: Its antigen is not known.

The input for sequencing was unstimulated CD4+ T cells sorted from spleen or lymph node cells, taken before transplant. The chain carries TRBV6-5 and TRBJ1-1; 7 bases fit TRBD1. The sequence derives from a human donor who was the organ donor for an intestinal transplant. CDR3 in amino acids: CASSYLQGLITEAFF. The DNA for the CDR3 is TGTGCCAGCAGTTATCTACAGGGGTTGATCACTGAAGCTTTCTTT.